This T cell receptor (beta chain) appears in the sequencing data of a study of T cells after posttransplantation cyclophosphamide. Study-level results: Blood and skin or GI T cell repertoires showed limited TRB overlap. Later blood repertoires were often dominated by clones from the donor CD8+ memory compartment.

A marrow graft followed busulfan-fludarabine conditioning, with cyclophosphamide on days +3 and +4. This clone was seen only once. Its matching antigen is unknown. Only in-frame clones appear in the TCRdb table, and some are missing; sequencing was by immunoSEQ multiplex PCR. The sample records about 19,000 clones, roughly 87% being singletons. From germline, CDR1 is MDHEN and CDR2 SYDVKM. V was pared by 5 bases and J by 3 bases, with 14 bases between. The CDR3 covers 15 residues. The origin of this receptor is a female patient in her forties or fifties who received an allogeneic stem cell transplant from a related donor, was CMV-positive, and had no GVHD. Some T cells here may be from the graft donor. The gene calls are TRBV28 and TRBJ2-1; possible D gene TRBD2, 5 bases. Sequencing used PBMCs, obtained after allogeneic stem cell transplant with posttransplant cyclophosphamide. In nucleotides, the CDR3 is TGTGCCAGCAGTCCTATGCGGGCCAACTACAATGAGCAGTTCTTC. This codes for CASSPMRANYNEQFF.